Detailed here is one T cell receptor (beta chain). No antigen is known for it. CDR1 LNHDA and CDR2 SQIVND come from the germline V gene (reference sequence). The V and J ends lost 8 bases and 2 bases respectively, with 16 bases between them. This CDR3 spans 15 amino acids. Amplification used 60 Vbeta primers and 13 Jbeta primers. Generated by immunoSEQ multiplex PCR, the TCRdb table keeps only in-frame clones and is missing some. The profile covers about 150,000 clones, with around 80% appearing a single time and about 2.3% taken by the ten largest. The data belong to a study of cytomegalovirus exposure and HLA in healthy donors. Study-level points and caveats: TRBV6-2, TRBV6-3 and some other V segments were excluded as indistinguishable. Later, TCR association rates were found to vary by HLA locus, highest for DRB1 and lowest for HLA-C. High sensitivity and specificity were reportedly achieved when the classifier diagnosed cytomegalovirus status.

This receptor was identified in a male donor in good health and CMV-seronegative. Sequenced material: PBMCs. The chain combines TRBV19 with TRBJ1-5, with no clear D. The DNA for the CDR3 is TGTGCCAGTGCATTTGGTTGGGAGGGCAATCAGCCCCAGCATTTT. Its protein product is CASAFGWEGNQPQHF.